A selection of T cell receptor beta chains follows, all from one sample in a study of blood T cell repertoires in COVID-19. Clones were sequenced by immunoSEQ multiplex PCR, and TCRdb holds only the in-frame ones, with some missing. The data contain about 230,000 clones, approximately 80% of them singletons. Specimen: peripheral blood. The receptors here all came from a man aged 35-49 years with acute or convalescent COVID-19. CDR3s include the opening cysteine and the closing phenylalanine or tryptophan. A D gene is named only where the DNA matches it firmly. Expanded clones get a size class; other rows say once, few or many, or leave the size out.

22,few,TRBV27,-,TRBJ1-1,CASSPVAEEWRRSTRFDTEAFF,TGTGCCAGTTCGCCTGTCGCGGAGGAGTGGAGACGCTCAACTCGGTTCGACACTGAAGCTTTCTTT
15,-,TRBV7-9,TRBD2,TRBJ2-5,CASSLLAGRGETQYF,TGTGCCAGCAGCCTGTTAGCGGGGAGGGGAGAGACCCAGTACTTC
15,-,TRBV27,TRBD1,TRBJ2-7,CASSPPLDRGYEQYF,TGTGCCAGCAGTCCGCCCCTCGACAGGGGCTACGAGCAGTACTTC
15,-,TRBV5-6,TRBD1,TRBJ1-2,CASSLVTGINYGYTF,TGTGCCAGCAGCTTGGTGACAGGGATTAACTATGGCTACACCTTC
14,-,TRBV25-1,-,TRBJ2-2,CASSDRQHTGELFF,TGTGCCAGCAGTGACAGGCAGCACACCGGGGAGCTGTTTTTT
16,-,TRBV5-1,-,TRBJ2-1,CASSLRDGALYNEQFF,TGCGCCAGCAGCTTGAGGGATGGGGCCCTCTACAATGAGCAGTTCTTC
15,few,TRBV18,TRBD2,TRBJ2-7,CASSPGTSGNYEQYF,TGTGCCAGCTCACCTGGGACTAGCGGAAACTACGAGCAGTACTTC
14,-,TRBV29-1,TRBD1,TRBJ1-2,CSVEAPGQFSTYTF,TGCAGCGTTGAAGCCCCGGGACAGTTTAGTACCTACACCTTC
14,-,TRBV27,TRBD1,TRBJ1-2,CASSLSGQGYGYTF,TGTGCCAGCAGTTTATCGGGACAGGGCTATGGCTACACCTTC
12,-,TRBV2,TRBD2,TRBJ2-7,CASGRGAYEQYF,TGTGCCAGCGGTCGGGGGGCCTACGAGCAGTACTTC
14,-,TRBV9,TRBD1,TRBJ2-3,CASSVGQGPDTQYF,TGTGCCAGCAGCGTCGGACAGGGGCCAGATACGCAGTATTTT
15,-,TRBV7-9,TRBD1,TRBJ1-1,CASSFRDRGNTEAFF,TGTGCCAGCAGCTTCAGGGACAGGGGTAACACTGAAGCTTTCTTT
12,few,TRBV29-1,-,TRBJ1-5,CSVADGNQPQHF,TGCAGCGTCGCTGACGGGAATCAGCCCCAGCATTTT
13,-,TRBV28,-,TRBJ2-7,CATVAGGNYEQYF,TGTGCCACAGTGGCCGGGGGAAACTACGAGCAGTACTTC
17,-,TRBV12-5,TRBD2,TRBJ2-7,CASAFNPGLAGSYEQYF,TGTGCTAGTGCTTTCAATCCGGGACTAGCGGGGTCCTACGAGCAGTACTTC
16,-,TRBV27,TRBD2,TRBJ2-3,CASSLQQRELEDTQYF,TGTGCCAGCAGTTTACAGCAGCGGGAGCTGGAGGATACGCAGTATTTT
14,-,TRBV7-2,TRBD1,TRBJ2-7,CASSQRQGAPEQYF,TGTGCCAGCAGCCAAAGACAGGGGGCGCCCGAGCAGTACTTC
13,-,TRBV14,-,TRBJ1-6,CASSQDIHSPLHF,TGTGCCAGCAGCCAAGATATCCATTCACCCCTCCACTTT
15,-,TRBV18,TRBD2,TRBJ2-2,CASSRLAANTGELFF,TGTGCCAGCTCACGACTAGCGGCAAACACCGGGGAGCTGTTTTTT
15,few,TRBV28,TRBD2,TRBJ2-1,CASSGTSGSNDEQFF,TGTGCCAGCAGTGGGACTAGCGGGAGTAATGATGAGCAGTTCTTC
15,-,TRBV3-1/TRBV3-2,-,TRBJ1-2,CASSQGGVGSYGYTF,TGTGCCAGCAGCCAAGGGGGGGTAGGGAGTTACGGCTACACCTTC
14,-,TRBV7-9,TRBD1,TRBJ1-4,CASSSGTGGEKLFF,TGTGCCAGCAGCTCCGGGACAGGGGGTGAAAAACTGTTTTTT
16,few,TRBV18,TRBD1,TRBJ1-5,CASSPGTGWVNQPQHF,TGTGCCAGCTCACCCGGGACAGGGTGGGTCAATCAGCCCCAGCATTTT
15,few,TRBV28,-,TRBJ1-5,CASILAGYSNQPQHF,TGTGCCAGCATCCTAGCGGGTTATAGCAATCAGCCCCAGCATTTT
13,-,TRBV3-1/TRBV3-2,-,TRBJ1-6,CASSQAGNSPLHF,TGTGCCAGCAGCCAAGCAGGGAATTCACCCCTCCACTTT
13,-,TRBV19,-,TRBJ1-3,CASSLRTGNTIYF,TGTGCCAGTAGTCTACGTACTGGAAACACCATATATTTT
16,-,TRBV7-2,TRBD1,TRBJ1-2,CASSPASGQANYGYTF,TGTGCCAGCAGCCCCGCCTCGGGACAGGCTAACTATGGCTACACCTTC
15,-,TRBV7-9,-,TRBJ2-1,CASTELVEGSNEQFF,TGTGCCAGCACGGAACTAGTCGAAGGGTCTAATGAGCAGTTCTTC
17,-,TRBV6-1,TRBD2,TRBJ2-7,CASSEALSWTSPYEQYF,TGTGCCAGCAGTGAAGCGCTTTCCTGGACTAGCCCATACGAGCAGTACTTC
13,-,TRBV7-8,-,TRBJ1-1,CASSYSRDTEAFF,TGTGCCAGCAGTTATAGCAGGGACACTGAAGCTTTCTTT
16,-,TRBV30,-,TRBJ2-6,CAWSSKRGTGANVLTF,TGTGCCTGGAGTTCCAAAAGGGGGACTGGGGCCAACGTCCTGACTTTC
13,-,TRBV3-1/TRBV3-2,-,TRBJ1-2,CASSQEYGYGYTF,TGTGCCAGCAGCCAAGAATACGGCTATGGCTACACCTTC
16,-,TRBV9,TRBD1,TRBJ1-6,CASSVGLDREASPLHF,TGTGCCAGCAGCGTAGGGCTGGACAGGGAGGCTTCACCCCTCCACTTT
14,many,TRBV7-2,-,TRBJ1-2,CASSPYTSGSGYTF,TGTGCCAGCAGCCCCTACACCTCGGGGAGCGGCTACACCTTC
15,once,TRBV9,TRBD1,TRBJ2-1,CASSVEETGRNEQFF,TGTGCCAGCAGCGTAGAGGAGACAGGGCGCAATGAGCAGTTCTTC
15,-,TRBV10-3,TRBD1,TRBJ2-2,CAISPRTGDTGELFF,TGTGCCATCAGTCCCAGGACAGGGGACACCGGGGAGCTGTTTTTT
15,-,TRBV5-4,TRBD2,TRBJ2-2,CASSLVGLADGELFF,TGTGCCAGCAGCTTAGTCGGACTAGCGGACGGGGAGCTGTTTTTT